This T cell receptor (beta chain) was recovered during a study of graft-versus-host responses after intestinal transplantation. Produced via immunoSEQ multiplex PCR; TCRdb's table is partial and in-frame only. The sample includes roughly 120,000 clones, approximately 92% of them seen just once. The germline V gene has CDR1 MNHNS and CDR2 SASEGT. Trimming took 5 bases from V and 8 from J; bases not matched to a gene: 7. CDR3 length equals 14 residues. Concerning this clone: The antigen is undetermined.

The chain uses TRBV6-1 and TRBJ2-7, with 12 bases lining up with TRBD1. This clonotype originated in a human donor who was the organ donor for an intestinal transplant. This specimen was unstimulated CD4+ T cells sorted from spleen or lymph node cells, taken before transplant. Here the CDR3 DNA reads TGTGCCAGCAGTAACCGGGACAGGGGGCAGCAGCAGTACTTC. Translating it yields CASSNRDRGQQQYF.